This TCR beta chain was identified during a study of T cell responses to AZD1222 COVID-19 vaccine. TCRdb's copy holds only in-frame clones and misses some; the assay was immunoSEQ multiplex PCR. The sample records 130,000 or so clones, around nine tenths being singletons. Sequencing was performed on peripheral blood, taken on day 0 of MenACWY control vaccination. The clonotype comes from an adult in good health.

CDR3 residues: CAWSVSQYTEAFF. DNA of the CDR3: TGTGCCTGGAGTGTAAGCCAGTACACTGAAGCTTTCTTT. The chain employs TRBV30 and TRBJ1-1, with unresolved D. Between the trimmed V and J ends, which lost 0 bases and 3 bases, there was a span of 8 bases. Per germline, CDR1 GTSNPN and CDR2 SVGIG (reference sequence). CDR3 length: 13 amino acids.